These 9 T cell receptor beta chains came from one sample sequenced in a study of OX40 agonist ivuxolimab in advanced cancers. Repertoires were generated with immunoSEQ multiplex PCR, while TCRdb's copy carries only in-frame clones and drops some. Here the sample spans tens of thousands of clones, around four fifths being singletons. The sample in question was CD4+ or CD8+ T cells sorted from blood, obtained in a trial of the OX40 agonist ivuxolimab. All receptors derive from an adult with an advanced solid tumor such as melanoma, head and neck, liver or kidney cancer.

The J gene is TRBJ2-7, the V gene TRBV5-4, with D uncertain. The germline V gene has CDR1 SGHNT and CDR2 YYREEE (reference sequence). V was cut by 0 bases and J by 2 bases, with 9 bases left in between. This CDR3 comprises 14 residues. DNA of the CDR3: TGTGCCAGCAGCTTGGGACAATACACCTACGAGCAGTACTTC. Its protein is CASSLGQYTYEQYF.

The rearrangement links TRBV5-8 to TRBJ1-6, with D perhaps TRBD1 (6 bases). The germline V and J ends were trimmed by 4 bases and 9 bases, with 14 bases remaining between them. From germline, CDR1 is SGHTS and CDR2 YDEGEE. This CDR3 has 14 residues. CDR3 in amino acids: CASSPRGPASPLHF. The CDR3 DNA reads as TGTGCCAGCAGCCCCAGGGGCCCGGCTTCACCCCTCCACTTT.

The chain joins TRBV11-3 to TRBJ1-3; possible D gene TRBD1, 6 bases. The V end lost 4 bases, the J end lost 2 bases, and 6 bases lay between the germline ends. The germline V gene has CDR1 SGHNT and CDR2 YENEEA. This CDR3 contains 13 residues. The CDR3 is CASSSGAGNTIYF. The CDR3 nucleotides are TGTGCCAGCAGCTCAGGGGCTGGAAACACCATATATTTT.

This clone has a count of ten or more. The chain uses TRBV6-1 and TRBJ2-7, with 7 bases that match TRBD1. The germline gives CDR1 MNHNS, CDR2 SASEGT. V lost 6 bases to trimming and J lost 2 bases; unmatched junction nucleotides: 4. There are 13 residues in the CDR3. CDR3 protein: CASRTGIPYEQYF. CDR3 bases: TGTGCCAGCAGGACAGGGATCCCCTACGAGCAGTACTTC.

The chain uses TRBV10-3 and TRBJ1-2; D perhaps matches TRBD1 (5 bases). V gave up 4 bases and J gave up 3 bases, with 12 bases separating them. This CDR3 spans 14 amino acids. CDR1 and CDR2 from the germline V gene are ENHRY and SYGVKD. The CDR3 DNA reads TGTGCCATCAGTGTTCAGGGCTGGGACTATGGCTACACCTTC. This gives the protein CAISVQGWDYGYTF.

CDR3 in DNA: TGCGCCAGCAGCTTGGATAGGGGTACAACTAATGAAAAACTGTTTTTT. Translated, it gives CASSLDRGTTNEKLFF. V gene TRBV5-1 combines with J gene TRBJ1-4, with D tentatively TRBD1 (5 bases). Germline loops: CDR1 SGHRS, CDR2 YFSETQ. The CDR3 is 16 residues long. Trimming took off 0 bases at V and 0 bases at J, with 9 bases between the two ends.

The rearrangement links TRBV6-5 to TRBJ2-6; 8 bases agree with TRBD1. V shed 6 bases, J shed 4 bases, and the junction held 5 bases outside the gene matches. This CDR3 is built from 15 residues. Germline assignment: CDR1 MNHEY and CDR2 SVGAGI. CDR3 nucleotide sequence: TGTGCCAGCAGCCCGACAGGGGCCGGGGCCAACGTCCTGACTTTC. As protein: CASSPTGAGANVLTF.

This clone has a handful of counts. The gene calls are TRBV4-3 and TRBJ2-5; D possibly matches TRBD1 or TRBD2 (7 bases each). CDR3 length equals 17 residues. In germline, CDR1 is LGHNA, CDR2 YSLEER. The V and J ends lost 0 bases and 4 bases respectively, with 18 bases between them. The CDR3 DNA follows: TGCGCCAGCAGCCAAGATAGGGGACCAGGGGGGGTAGAGACCCAGTACTTC. Its translation is CASSQDRGPGGVETQYF.

This clone was recorded at least ten times. The sample carries other DNA sequences with the same CDR3. This sequence joins TRBV5-6 and TRBJ2-5; 10 positions match TRBD1. CDR1 is SGHDT and CDR2 is YYEEEE in the germline V gene. CDR3 length: 15 amino acids. With 0 bases clipped from V and 1 base from J, the junction kept 0 bases outside the gene matches. CDR3 sequence reads: CASSLGQGAQETQYF. The DNA for the CDR3 is TGTGCCAGCAGCTTGGGACAGGGGGCCCAAGAGACCCAGTACTTC. Supplemented by reference TRBV5-6 and TRBJ2-5, the full variable domain reads DAGVTQSPTHLIKTRGQQVTLRCSPKSGHDTVSWYQQALGQGPQFIFQYYEEEERQRGNFPDRFSGHQFPNYSSELNVNALLLGDSALYLCASSLGQGAQETQYFGPGTRLLVL.